The rows below give T cell receptor beta chains drawn from one sample of a study of early T cells in non-severe SARS-CoV-2 infection. TCRdb reprocessed the 5' RACE reads with MiXCR, giving one entry per CDR3 protein. The data contain roughly 83,000 distinct CDR3 sequences, 10% of them singletons. Sequencing used whole blood, obtained at baseline. These receptors all come from an adult who was a healthcare worker with PCR-confirmed SARS-CoV-2 infection or an uninfected control (not recorded which). Both conserved end residues are trimmed from each CDR3. The order of the fields is J gene, V gene, CDR3 protein.

TRBJ2-3	TRBV5-1	ASSLRTTSTDTQY
TRBJ2-1	TRBV7-9	ASSLVGQNEQF
TRBJ2-5	TRBV7-3	ASSSRTEETQY
TRBJ1-6	TRBV27	ASSWGAYNSPLH
TRBJ2-2	TRBV5-6	ASSPDGRASTGELF
TRBJ2-7	TRBV6-6	ASSYSRIGGKVFEQY
TRBJ1-4	TRBV19	ASRDRGNEKLF
TRBJ1-2	TRBV20-1	SASIGGDYGYT
TRBJ1-1	TRBV5-1	ASSSDRGETEAF
TRBJ2-3	TRBV18	ASSTLRGQKTDTQY
TRBJ2-5	TRBV9	ASSVSGREETQY
TRBJ2-3	TRBV28	ASRTVPDTQY
TRBJ1-2	TRBV3-1	ASSPTAVYGYT
TRBJ1-6	TRBV7-9	ASSLEANSPLH
TRBJ2-4	TRBV28	ASSPPRQGPNIQY
TRBJ2-1	TRBV7-9	ASSYLRGSTNEQF
TRBJ2-3	TRBV21-1	ASSGPTSGYPLDTDTQY
TRBJ2-5	TRBV19	ASSASQETQY
TRBJ2-7	TRBV4-1	ASSPLGKAGNEQY
TRBJ2-7	TRBV30	ACSPGSSSYEQY
TRBJ2-1	TRBV20-1	SANTGLAGYNEQF
TRBJ1-1	TRBV19	ASSSQGANTEAF
TRBJ2-7	TRBV7-9	ASSLTAYEQY
TRBJ2-2	TRBV7-9	ASSLARDNRQNTGELF
TRBJ1-6	TRBV6-1	ASSVGGLASPLH
TRBJ2-7	TRBV23-1	ASSRDRGQRLPPYTYEQY
TRBJ2-2	TRBV20-1	SAREVEANTGELF
TRBJ2-7	TRBV2	ASRVAGAYEQY
TRBJ2-3	TRBV28	ASSSRRGVKADTQY
TRBJ2-1	TRBV30	AFSGSSYNEQF
TRBJ2-1	TRBV18	ASSPIPSGTDEQF
TRBJ2-1	TRBV10-3	ASHGGGGYNEQF
TRBJ2-7	TRBV4-1	ASSQATSGEFYEQY
TRBJ2-1	TRBV3-1	ASSPWGTLTENEQF
TRBJ1-6	TRBV7-3	ASSLSDDLEARNSPLH
TRBJ1-4	TRBV28	AARGPTNEKLF
TRBJ2-7	TRBV5-1	ASSMTSGRHYEQY
TRBJ1-1	TRBV7-9	ASSSPGQGTEAF
TRBJ2-7	TRBV28	ASSSFDPPGVPEQY
TRBJ2-5	TRBV5-6	ASSLVETRGTQY
TRBJ2-5	TRBV3-1	ASSQTGTGEETQY
TRBJ1-1	TRBV5-4	ASSLELGEAF
TRBJ1-1	TRBV5-1	ASSRELTGANTEAF
TRBJ2-3	TRBV11-1	ASSLIAGAGTDTQY
TRBJ2-2	TRBV10-3	AISLTGRGTGELF
TRBJ1-2	TRBV20-1	SARELLVDYGYT
TRBJ2-1	TRBV11-2	ASSYEGGPLGYNEQF
TRBJ2-7	TRBV9	ASSVDNRSPQY
TRBJ1-2	TRBV9	ASSVATGQGNYGYT
TRBJ2-2	TRBV5-1	ASSLQLGGELF
TRBJ2-1	TRBV7-9	ASSMRLGPLDEQF
TRBJ1-6	TRBV12-3/TRBV12-4	ASSLATNNSPLH
TRBJ2-2	TRBV12-3/TRBV12-4	ASSWGGSNTGELF
TRBJ2-7	TRBV27	ASSLSGQDAYEQY
TRBJ2-7	TRBV24-1	ATSDFKDSSAHTHYEQY
TRBJ2-3	TRBV14	ASSQRQLARPDTQY
TRBJ1-3	TRBV3-1	ASSQMPGQGNTIY
TRBJ2-5	TRBV28	ASSFAVGGETQY
TRBJ2-7	TRBV12-3/TRBV12-4	ASSGGRRTGSYEQY
TRBJ1-5	TRBV7-6	ASSLDLGSNQPQH